This T cell receptor beta chain emerged from a study of blood T cell repertoires in COVID-19. Whole-study context: In each case, the material was cDNA or gDNA derived from T cells, B-cell-depleted T cells, or PBMCs.

Germline trimming cut 6 bases from V and 8 bases from J; bases unmatched to any gene: 11. The CDR3 is 15 residues long. Germline-derived CDR1 and CDR2 are MDHEN and SYDVKM. This clone was seen a single time. Generated by immunoSEQ multiplex PCR, the TCRdb table keeps only in-frame clones and is missing some. This table holds about 5,100 clones, about 88% found once. The rearrangement uses TRBV28 and TRBJ1-4; 8 bases line up with TRBD1. The source material was peripheral blood. The sequence came from an elderly woman with acute or convalescent COVID-19. This CDR3 is CASSWGGTGREKLFF. DNA of the CDR3: TGTGCCAGCAGCTGGGGGGGGACAGGCCGGGAAAAACTGTTTTTT.